This TCR beta chain was identified in a study of blood T cell repertoires in COVID-19. The CDR3 sequence is 13 residues long. With 5 bases removed from V and 8 bases from J, the gap between germline ends came to 16 bases. The germline CDR1 and CDR2 sequences are SGHRS and YFSETQ. The protocol was immunoSEQ multiplex PCR, while the TCRdb copy is restricted to in-frame clones and leaves out a portion. The sample lists fewer than 60,000 clones, 80% to 85% seen once, with over 10% in the top ten. The sample was peripheral blood. This TCR was recovered from a woman at least 80 years old with acute or convalescent COVID-19. This sequence joins TRBV5-1 and TRBJ1-2; no clear D gene. The CDR3 reads CASRLLREGGYTF. The CDR3 region has the DNA TGCGCCAGCAGATTGCTACGGGAAGGGGGCTACACCTTC.